In this sample, the clone carrying this T cell receptor beta chain turned up once. Its antigen is unidentified. This sample was taken from a study of T cell repertoires in ileal Crohn's disease. The J segment lost 12 bases and the V segment lost 6 bases, leaving 14 bases of the junction unmatched. The CDR3 is made up of 15 amino acids. Germline V gives CDR1 SNHLY, CDR2 FYNNEI. Per sample, roughly 470 nanograms of biopsy DNA were TCRB immunosequenced. Only in-frame clones appear in the TCRdb table, and some are missing; sequencing was by immunoSEQ multiplex PCR. The sample shows 25,000 to 30,000 clones, around three quarters of them seen only once. Study-wide findings and caveats: Every patient over 26.8% clonality showed endoscopic recurrence. Compared with non-smokers, active smokers at surgery showed more clonal expansions.

The sample taken for sequencing was ileal tissue. The chain is built from TRBV2 and TRBJ2-3; 11 positions agree with TRBD1. This sequence originates from an adult with Crohn's disease. DNA for the CDR3: TGTGCCAGCAGCGTTGGGACAGGGGGTTTCAAAACTCAGTATTTT. As protein: CASSVGTGGFKTQYF.